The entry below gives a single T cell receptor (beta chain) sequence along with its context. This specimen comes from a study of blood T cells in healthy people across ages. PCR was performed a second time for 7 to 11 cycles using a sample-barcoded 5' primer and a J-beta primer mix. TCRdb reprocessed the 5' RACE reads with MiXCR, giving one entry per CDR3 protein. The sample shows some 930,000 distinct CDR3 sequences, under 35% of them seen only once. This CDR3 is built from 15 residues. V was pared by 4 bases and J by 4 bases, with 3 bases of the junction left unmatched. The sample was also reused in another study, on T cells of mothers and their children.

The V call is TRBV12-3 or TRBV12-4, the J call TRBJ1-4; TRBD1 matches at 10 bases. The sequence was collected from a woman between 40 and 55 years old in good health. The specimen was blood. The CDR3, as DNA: TGTGCCAGCAGTTATGACAGGGGGCTTAATGAAAAACTGTTTTTT. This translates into CASSYDRGLNEKLFF.